A single sample is the source of the 10 T cell receptor beta chains below, sequenced in a study of blood T cell repertoires in COVID-19. TCRdb's copy holds only in-frame clones and misses some; the assay was immunoSEQ multiplex PCR. The data show some 87,000 clones, 60% to 85% seen once. Sequencing was performed on peripheral blood. These receptors all stem from a human donor in a cohort sampled during active COVID-19.

V gene TRBV7-2 combines with J gene TRBJ2-1; 7 bases line up with TRBD2. V shed 0 bases and J 8 bases; nucleotides not matched to a gene: 10. Germline V CDR1 and CDR2: SGHTA, FQGNSA. This CDR3 is built from 16 residues. This CDR3 reads CASSLAGGLDAYEQFF. CDR3 in DNA: TGTGCCAGCAGCTTAGCGGGTGGACTAGACGCGTATGAGCAGTTCTTC.

This clone was seen a single time. The CDR3 region has the DNA TGCGCCAGCAGCGGATTGACCGGGGTAAACTATGGCTACACCTTC. Translation: CASSGLTGVNYGYTF. V is TRBV5-1 and J is TRBJ1-2; no reliable D call. V was cut by 4 bases and J by 2 bases, with 15 bases left in between. Germline-derived CDR1 and CDR2 are SGHRS and YFSETQ. This CDR3 is built from 15 residues.

This clone was observed a single time. This sequence joins TRBV30 and TRBJ1-2, with D possibly TRBD1 on 6 matching bases. The CDR3 is made up of 12 amino acids. Trimming shortened V by 0 bases and J by 7 bases, and 9 bases separated the two germline ends. The germline V gene encodes CDR1 GTSNPN and CDR2 SVGIG (reference sequence). The CDR3 protein is CAWSVRGAGYTF. CDR3 coding DNA: TGTGCCTGGAGTGTACGGGGGGCTGGCTACACCTTC.

This clone has a single count. The rearrangement uses TRBV7-6 and TRBJ2-7; tentatively, D is TRBD1 (5 bases). Germline values: CDR1 SGHVS, CDR2 FNYEAQ. V was cut by 3 bases and J by 6 bases, with 15 bases left in between. This CDR3 region has 14 residues. CDR3: CASSLPGWGSEQYF. The DNA for the CDR3 is TGTGCCAGCAGCTTGCCAGGGTGGGGAAGCGAGCAGTACTTC. The variable domain in full, with the rest retrieved from reference TRBV7-6 and TRBJ2-7, is GAGVSQSPRYKVTKRGQDVALRCDPISGHVSLYWYRQALGQGPEFLTYFNYEAQQDKSGLPNDRFSAERPEGSISTLTIQRTEQRDSAMYRCASSLPGWGSEQYFGPGTRLTVT.

This clone was observed once. This chain connects TRBV10-3 to TRBJ1-2; maybe TRBD1 (5 bases). This CDR3 contains 14 residues. V lost 4 bases and J 4 bases, leaving 13 bases between the germline ends. CDR1 and CDR2 (germline): ENHRY, SYGVKD. In DNA, the CDR3 is TGTGCCATCAGTGTTGACAGAGACGGCTATGGCTACACCTTC. Amino acids: CAISVDRDGYGYTF.

The sample holds a few counts of this clone. The chain recombines TRBV19 with TRBJ2-1; 12 bases line up with TRBD2. The junction had 3 bases not matched to a gene; V was cut back by 5 bases and J by 4 bases. CDR1 and CDR2 from the germline V gene are LNHDA and SQIVND (reference sequence). This CDR3 comprises 15 residues. CDR3 DNA: TGTGCCAGTAGTTCTAGCGGGGGGGAGTACAATGAGCAGTTCTTC. This codes for CASSSSGGEYNEQFF.

This clone was counted between two and nine times. V and J are TRBV15 and TRBJ1-4, with 10 bases lining up with TRBD1. The V gene's germline CDR1 is LNHNV and CDR2 YYDKDF (reference sequence). This CDR3 contains 13 residues. V shed 3 bases and J 8 bases; nucleotides not matched to a gene: 0. CDR3 DNA: TGTGCCACCAGCAGGGACAGGGGGGAAAAACTGTTTTTT. Translating it yields CATSRDRGEKLFF.

The chain joins TRBV7-3 to TRBJ2-3, with 13 nucleotides matching TRBD2. Germline assignment: CDR1 SGHTA and CDR2 FQGTGA. V shed 3 bases, J shed 4 bases, and the junction held 1 base outside the gene matches. There are 15 residues in the CDR3. CDR3 DNA: TGTGCCAGCAGCTTCGGGACTAGCGGGGCAGATACGCAGTATTTT. It specifies CASSFGTSGADTQYF.

The genes are TRBV6-8 and TRBJ1-1; D not resolved. Germline CDR1 is MNHGY and CDR2 is SAAAGT. The CDR3 is 14 residues long. V lost 5 bases, J lost 1 base, and 11 bases lay in between. The CDR3 is CASSPRRRNTEAFF. The CDR3 nucleotides read TGTGCCAGCAGTCCCCGACGGAGGAACACTGAAGCTTTCTTT.

In DNA, the CDR3 is TGCGCCAGCAGACCGGGGGGGGACAATGAGCAGTTCTTC. Translating gives CASRPGGDNEQFF. The V gene is TRBV10-2, the J gene TRBJ2-1, with TRBD2 matching 8 bases. Germline loops: CDR1 WSHSY, CDR2 SAAADI. Trimming took 6 bases from V and 5 from J; bases not matched to a gene: 3. The CDR3 has 13 residues.